This T cell receptor beta chain was retrieved from a study of blood T cell repertoires in COVID-19 (dated by TCRdb to the early 2020s). At the level of the whole study: The collaborator samples originated in the United States, Italy and Spain and spanned the acute and convalescent phases of COVID-19. The prospective study material was composed of cDNA or gDNA derived from T cells, B-cell-depleted T cells, or PBMCs. The dataset comprised deeply sampled blood TCRbeta repertoires from subjects exposed to, actively infected with, or recovered from COVID-19. Where HLA class I and class II types were available, the types were taken from metadata supplied by the sample provider, not from assay-based typing. The sample metadata nearly always contained a de-identified subject ID, COVID-19 status, age in years and sex. The samples were drawn from two sources: the first 160 participants of the ongoing ImmuneRACE study, and 1,000 to 1,500 subjects contributed by 6 global collaborators. The repertoires were made available in a free public database intended to serve as a resource for research on the immune response to SARS-CoV-2.

Overall study outcomes, separate from this receptor: The quantity of clinical and demographic metadata differed by source and by participant and was supplied without curation.

Germline trimming: 3 bases from V, 4 bases from J; junction bases outside gene matches: 7. The cysteine opens and the phenylalanine closes a CDR3 of 16 amino acids. The retained sequence is limited to the CDR3, 48 bases, with the frame set at the first base. Taken from the germline V gene, the CDR1 and CDR2 loops are SGHDT and YYEEEE. This clone appeared once. Its cognate antigen has yet to be identified. No much larger clone exists at a distance of one base, and base qualities are not known. TCRbeta CDR3 regions were amplified from genomic DNA by means of the immunoSEQ Assay, a bias-controlled multiplex PCR. In the source study's methods: Within the assay, amplification of reference gene primers was used to estimate how many nucleated cells each sample contained. Sequence reads were collapsed and filtered to measure the absolute abundance of every unique TCRbeta CDR3 rearrangement. Productive Simpson clonality was computed per sample as the square root of Simpson's diversity index over productive rearrangements. Not all clones reach the TCRdb copy of this immuneACCESS table, which keeps in-frame sequences only. Checked studies attribute under half of the gap to unresolved V genes and leave the rest unexplained. The DNA was the basis for D and trimming; V, J and clone size are from that table. The sample data list 150,000 to 200,000 clones, and around 80% of these were observed just once. Roughly 12% of the sample is taken by the ten largest.

Another Seattle source contributed samples from volunteer blood donors who had recovered from COVID-19. The collaborating institutions used their own protocols to collect whole blood in K2EDTA tubes. Collaborator samples were shipped for TCRbeta analysis as frozen whole blood, isolated PBMCs, or DNA extracted from either sample type. This sequence uses TRBV5-6 and TRBJ2-1; the junction holds 10 bases that match TRBD2. Sequencing input: peripheral blood. This clonotype was sampled from a man aged 50-59 years who had recovered from COVID-19. Here is the DNA: TGTGCCAGCAGCTCCCCAGGACTAGCGGTTTACAATGAGCAGTTCTTC. Its translation is CASSSPGLAVYNEQFF.